The text below deals with one T cell receptor beta chain. Trimming removed 7 bases from V and 0 bases from J; junction bases left unmatched: 6. The CDR3 extends over 14 amino acids. In germline, CDR1 is SNHLY, CDR2 FYNNEI. The time point here: pretreatment peripheral blood. Metastatic or locally advanced urothelial carcinoma was present in the patients. These data come from a study of PD-L1 blockade in urothelial cancer. Study background: The study started patients on atezolizumab around 2014, giving 1,200 mg intravenously every 3 weeks. The median T cell count in blood samples was 141,255.

Clones were sequenced by immunoSEQ multiplex PCR, and TCRdb holds only the in-frame ones, with some missing. The table includes tens of thousands of clones, 70% to 90% detected once. This TCR was recovered from a man between 60 and 75 years old with urothelial cancer. This material consisted of PBMCs, taken around atezolizumab (anti-PD-L1) treatment. This sequence joins TRBV2 and TRBJ2-7; 7 bases fit TRBD1. CDR3 nucleotide sequence: TGTGCCAGCACGTGGTCAGGGGGCTCCTACGAGCAGTACTTC. Its translation: CASTWSGGSYEQYF.